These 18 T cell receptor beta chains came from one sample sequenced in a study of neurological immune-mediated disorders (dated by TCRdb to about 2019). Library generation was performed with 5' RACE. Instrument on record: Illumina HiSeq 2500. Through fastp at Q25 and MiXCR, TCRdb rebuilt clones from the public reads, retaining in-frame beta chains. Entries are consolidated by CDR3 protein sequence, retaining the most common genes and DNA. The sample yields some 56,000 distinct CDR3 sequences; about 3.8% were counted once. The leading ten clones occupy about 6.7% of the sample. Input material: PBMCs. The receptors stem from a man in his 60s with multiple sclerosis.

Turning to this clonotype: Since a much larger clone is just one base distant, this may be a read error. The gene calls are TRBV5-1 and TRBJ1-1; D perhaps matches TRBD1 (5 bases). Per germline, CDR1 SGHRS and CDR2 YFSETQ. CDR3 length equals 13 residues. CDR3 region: CVSSADMGGRAFF. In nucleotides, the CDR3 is TGCGTCAGCAGCGCCGACATGGGGGGTAGAGCTTTCTTT.

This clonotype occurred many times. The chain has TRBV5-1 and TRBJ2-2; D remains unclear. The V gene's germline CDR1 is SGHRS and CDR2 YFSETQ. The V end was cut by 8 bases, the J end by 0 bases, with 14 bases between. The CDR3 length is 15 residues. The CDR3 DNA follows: TGCGCCAGTTCTATTTACCATCCGAACACCGGGGAGCTGTTTTTT. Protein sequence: CASSIYHPNTGELFF.

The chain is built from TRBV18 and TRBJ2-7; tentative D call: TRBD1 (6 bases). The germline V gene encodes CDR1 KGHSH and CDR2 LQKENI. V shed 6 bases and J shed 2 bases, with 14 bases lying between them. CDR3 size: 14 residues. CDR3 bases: TGTGCCAGCTCCCCGGGGAACAGGGCCTACGAGCAGTACTTC. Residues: CASSPGNRAYEQYF.

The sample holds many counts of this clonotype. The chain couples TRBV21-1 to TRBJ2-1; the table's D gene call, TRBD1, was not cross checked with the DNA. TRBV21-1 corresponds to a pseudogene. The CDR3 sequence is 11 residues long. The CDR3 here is CASSKFGGGHF. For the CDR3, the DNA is TGTGCCAGCAGCAAATTTGGGGGGGGGCACTTC.

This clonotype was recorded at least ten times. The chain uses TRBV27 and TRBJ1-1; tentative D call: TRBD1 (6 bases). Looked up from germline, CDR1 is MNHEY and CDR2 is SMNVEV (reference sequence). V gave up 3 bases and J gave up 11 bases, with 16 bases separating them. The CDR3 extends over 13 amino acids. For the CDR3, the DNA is TGTGCCAGCAGTTTGAGTTCCAGGGGCCGGGCTTTCTTT. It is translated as CASSLSSRGRAFF.

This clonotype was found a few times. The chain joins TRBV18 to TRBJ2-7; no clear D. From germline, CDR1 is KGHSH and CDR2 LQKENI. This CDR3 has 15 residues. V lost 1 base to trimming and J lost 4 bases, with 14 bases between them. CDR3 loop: CASSPQGTTPYEQYF. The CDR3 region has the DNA TGTGCCAGCTCACCACAGGGAACCACGCCGTACGAGCAGTACTTC.

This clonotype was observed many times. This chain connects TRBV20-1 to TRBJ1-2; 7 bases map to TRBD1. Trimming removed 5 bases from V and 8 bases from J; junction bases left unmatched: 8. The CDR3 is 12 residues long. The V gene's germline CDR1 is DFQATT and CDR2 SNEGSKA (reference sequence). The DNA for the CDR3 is TGCAGTGCTCAGCCGGGACAGAAAGGCTACACCTTC. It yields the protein CSAQPGQKGYTF.

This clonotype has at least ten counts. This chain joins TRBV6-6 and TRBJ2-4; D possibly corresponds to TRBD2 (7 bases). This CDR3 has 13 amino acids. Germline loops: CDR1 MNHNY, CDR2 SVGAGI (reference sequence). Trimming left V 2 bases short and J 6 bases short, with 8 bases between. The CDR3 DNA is TGTGCCAGCAGTTACGGGGGGGCAAACATTCAGTACTTC. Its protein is CASSYGGANIQYF.

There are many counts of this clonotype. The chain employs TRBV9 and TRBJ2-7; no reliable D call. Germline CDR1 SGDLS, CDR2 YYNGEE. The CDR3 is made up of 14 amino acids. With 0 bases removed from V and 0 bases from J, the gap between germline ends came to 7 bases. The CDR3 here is CASSVGPNSYEQYF. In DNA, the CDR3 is TGTGCCAGCAGCGTAGGGCCGAACTCCTACGAGCAGTACTTC.

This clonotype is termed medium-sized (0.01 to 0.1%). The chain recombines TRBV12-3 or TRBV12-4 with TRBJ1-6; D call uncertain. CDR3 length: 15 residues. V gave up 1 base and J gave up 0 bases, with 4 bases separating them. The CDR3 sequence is CASSLESSYNSPLHF. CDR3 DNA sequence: TGTGCCAGCAGTTTAGAGAGCTCCTATAATTCACCCCTCCACTTT.

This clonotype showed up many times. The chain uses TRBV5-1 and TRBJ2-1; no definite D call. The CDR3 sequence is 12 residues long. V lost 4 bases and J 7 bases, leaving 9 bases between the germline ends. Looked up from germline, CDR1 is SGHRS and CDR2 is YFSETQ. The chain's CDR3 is CASSPIRNEQFF. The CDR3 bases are TGCGCCAGCAGCCCTATCCGGAATGAGCAGTTCTTC.

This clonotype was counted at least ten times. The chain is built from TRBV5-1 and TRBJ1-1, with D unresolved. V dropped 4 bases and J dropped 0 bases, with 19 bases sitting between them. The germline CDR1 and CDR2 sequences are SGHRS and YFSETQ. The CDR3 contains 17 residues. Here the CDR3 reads CASSPGLASRLNTEAFF. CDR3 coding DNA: TGCGCCAGCAGCCCAGGCCTAGCCAGTCGTTTGAACACTGAAGCTTTCTTT.

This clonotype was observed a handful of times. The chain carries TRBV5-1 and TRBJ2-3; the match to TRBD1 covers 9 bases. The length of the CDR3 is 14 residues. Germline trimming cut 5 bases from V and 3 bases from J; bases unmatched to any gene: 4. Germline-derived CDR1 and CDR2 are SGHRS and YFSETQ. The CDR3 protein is CASSSGTGTDTQYF. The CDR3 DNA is TGCGCCAGCAGTTCCGGGACAGGGACAGATACGCAGTATTTT.

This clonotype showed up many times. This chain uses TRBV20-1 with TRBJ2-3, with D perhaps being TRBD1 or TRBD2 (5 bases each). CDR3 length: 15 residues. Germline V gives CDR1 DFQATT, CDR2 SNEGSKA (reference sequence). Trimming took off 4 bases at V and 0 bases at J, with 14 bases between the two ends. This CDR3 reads CSAINWGGSTDTQYF. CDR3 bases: TGCAGTGCTATTAATTGGGGCGGGAGCACAGATACGCAGTATTTT.

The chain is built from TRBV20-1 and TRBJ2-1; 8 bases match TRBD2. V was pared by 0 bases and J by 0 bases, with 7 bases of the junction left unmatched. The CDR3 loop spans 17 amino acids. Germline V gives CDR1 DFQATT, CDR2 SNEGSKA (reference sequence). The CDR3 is CSARDRLARSSYNEQFF. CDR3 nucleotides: TGCAGTGCTAGAGATCGACTAGCGAGAAGCTCCTACAATGAGCAGTTCTTC.

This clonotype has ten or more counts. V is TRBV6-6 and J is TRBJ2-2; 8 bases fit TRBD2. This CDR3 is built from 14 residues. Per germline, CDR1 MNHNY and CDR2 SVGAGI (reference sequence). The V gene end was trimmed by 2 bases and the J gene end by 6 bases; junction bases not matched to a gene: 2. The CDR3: CASSYTREAGELFF. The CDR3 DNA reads TGTGCCAGCAGTTACACGCGGGAGGCCGGGGAGCTGTTTTTT.

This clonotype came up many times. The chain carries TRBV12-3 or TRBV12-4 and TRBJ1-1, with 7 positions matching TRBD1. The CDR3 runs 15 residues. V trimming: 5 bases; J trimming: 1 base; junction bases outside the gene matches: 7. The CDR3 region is CASSPRTGSNTEAFF. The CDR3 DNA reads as TGTGCCAGCAGTCCCAGGACAGGATCGAACACTGAAGCTTTCTTT.

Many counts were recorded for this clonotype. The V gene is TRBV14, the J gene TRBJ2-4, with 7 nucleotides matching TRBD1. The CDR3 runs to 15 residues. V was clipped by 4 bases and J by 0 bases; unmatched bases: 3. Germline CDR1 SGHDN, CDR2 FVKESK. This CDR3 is CASSPGQLAKNIQYF. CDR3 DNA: TGTGCCAGCAGCCCGGGACAGCTAGCCAAAAACATTCAGTACTTC.